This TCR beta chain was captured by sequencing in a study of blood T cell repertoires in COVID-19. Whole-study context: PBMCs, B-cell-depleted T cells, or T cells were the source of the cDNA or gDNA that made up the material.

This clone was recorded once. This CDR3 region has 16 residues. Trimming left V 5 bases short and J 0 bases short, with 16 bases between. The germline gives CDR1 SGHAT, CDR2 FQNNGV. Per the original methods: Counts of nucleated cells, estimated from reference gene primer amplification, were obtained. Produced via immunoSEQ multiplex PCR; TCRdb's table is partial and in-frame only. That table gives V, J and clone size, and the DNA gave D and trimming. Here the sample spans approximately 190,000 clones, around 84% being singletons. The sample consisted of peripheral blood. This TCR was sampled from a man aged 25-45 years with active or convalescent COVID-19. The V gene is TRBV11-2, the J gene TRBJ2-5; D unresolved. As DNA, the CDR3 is TGTGCCAGCAGCCCTGGAGCCCGCCTTTACCAAGAGACCCAGTACTTC. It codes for CASSPGARLYQETQYF.